The 10 T cell receptor beta chains below were found in one sample sequenced in a study of shared clonotypes between healthy human individuals. Profiling relied on immunoSEQ multiplex PCR, and the TCRdb table lists in-frame clones only, not all of them. The table lists roughly 590,000 clones, less than 97% of them singletons, with 0.095% to 0.12% in the top ten. Selected positively for CCR7 and CD45RO-negative, naive CD8 cells excluded terminally differentiated effector memory CD45RA+ cells. The specimen sequenced was naive CD8+ T cells sorted from blood. The receptors were gathered from a woman aged 25 to 39 in good health.

This chain connects TRBV28 to TRBJ2-3; weak D call: TRBD1 (5 bases). Germline-derived CDR1 and CDR2 are MDHEN and SYDVKM. CDR3 length: 15 amino acids. The V end was cut by 6 bases, the J end by 6 bases, with 19 bases between. The CDR3 loop reads CASSPNSSPGDTQYF. CDR3 nucleotides: TGTGCCAGCAGCCCTAACAGTTCCCCAGGGGATACGCAGTATTTT.

V and J are TRBV28 and TRBJ2-2; D gene unclear. Trimming cost V 4 bases and J 1 base, with 7 bases left between them. The CDR3 totals 14 residues. The V gene's germline CDR1 is MDHEN and CDR2 SYDVKM. The CDR3 DNA follows: TGTGCCAGCAGTTGGAAAGGGAACACCGGGGAGCTGTTTTTT. This translates into CASSWKGNTGELFF.

This chain joins TRBV19 and TRBJ1-4; D is undetermined. This CDR3 has 13 amino acids. The V end was cut by 5 bases, the J end by 4 bases, with 8 bases between. CDR1 LNHDA and CDR2 SQIVND come from the germline V gene (reference sequence). The CDR3 region has the DNA TGTGCCAGTAGTTATGTACTTAATGAAAAACTGTTTTTT. Protein: CASSYVLNEKLFF.

V and J are TRBV13 and TRBJ2-6; 12 nucleotides line up with TRBD1. Germline CDR1 reads PRHDT; CDR2 reads FYEKMQ (reference sequence). V was clipped by 5 bases and J by 5 bases; unmatched bases: 7. This CDR3 is 17 amino acids long. CDR3 in amino acids: CASSAGTGGARANVLTF. CDR3 bases: TGTGCCAGCAGCGCCGGGACAGGGGGCGCCCGGGCCAACGTCCTGACTTTC.

This rearrangement joins TRBV11-2 to TRBJ2-1; 15 bases are a match to TRBD2. The trim removed 5 bases at V and 1 base at J, leaving 3 bases unmatched. This CDR3 has 17 amino acids. Germline CDR1 and CDR2: SGHAT and FQNNGV. The CDR3 nucleotides are TGTGCCAGCAGCCCCGGACTAGCGGGAGGGTCCTACAATGAGCAGTTCTTC. It specifies CASSPGLAGGSYNEQFF.

The chain combines TRBV6-6 with TRBJ1-1; D call uncertain. The CDR3 is made up of 12 amino acids. With 7 bases removed from V and 5 bases from J, the gap between germline ends came to 11 bases. Germline CDR1 is MNHNY and CDR2 is SVGAGI (reference sequence). The CDR3 spells CASMRPGTEAFF. CDR3 DNA sequence: TGTGCCAGCATGAGGCCGGGGACTGAAGCTTTCTTT.

The CDR3 DNA reads TGTGCCATCAATACCGGGACGGATGGGGAGACCCAGTACTTC. It codes for CAINTGTDGETQYF. The rearrangement joins TRBV10-3 to TRBJ2-5, with D perhaps matching TRBD1 or TRBD2 (5 bases each). This CDR3 is built from 14 residues. Trimming stripped 7 bases from V and 5 bases from J, with 17 bases between. Germline V gene lookup returns CDR1 ENHRY and CDR2 SYGVKD.

The genes are TRBV28 and TRBJ1-5; a weak D match, TRBD1 (6 bases). CDR1 and CDR2 from the germline V gene are MDHEN and SYDVKM. CDR3 length: 14 amino acids. V lost 5 bases, J lost 3 bases, and 11 bases lay in between. The CDR3 DNA follows: TGTGCCAGCAGTGCAGGGGAGAACAATCAGCCCCAGCATTTT. This sequence encodes CASSAGENNQPQHF.

This clone was found once. The chain carries TRBV29-1 and TRBJ2-7, with D tentatively TRBD1 (6 bases). Deletions cut 7 bases from V and 4 bases from J, with 11 bases between. The CDR3 covers 11 residues. From germline, CDR1 is SQVTM and CDR2 ANQGSEA. The CDR3 coding sequence is TGCAGCGCAGGGGAAAGTTACGAGCAGTACTTC. As protein: CSAGESYEQYF.

The chain employs TRBV28 and TRBJ2-7; a weak D match, TRBD2 (6 bases). The CDR3 loop spans 13 amino acids. Germline CDR1 reads MDHEN; CDR2 reads SYDVKM. V lost 10 bases, J lost 3 bases, and 16 bases lay in between. CDR3 bases: TGTGCCACCTTACCGGGACTCAGCTACGAGCAGTACTTC. Translated, it gives CATLPGLSYEQYF.